The 31 T cell receptor beta chains reported below all come from one sample, sequenced in a study of blood T cell repertoires in COVID-19. The repertoire was sequenced with immunoSEQ multiplex PCR; TCRdb's copy has only in-frame clones and lacks some. The sample records around 200,000 clones, about three quarters being singletons. The specimen was peripheral blood. The receptors derive from a woman older than 75 with active or convalescent COVID-19.

J is TRBJ1-6 and V is TRBV19; D possibly corresponds to TRBD1 (6 bases). V was pared by 7 bases and J by 10 bases, with 11 bases between. The CDR3 extends over 12 amino acids. CDR1 and CDR2 from the germline V gene are LNHDA and SQIVND (reference sequence). CDR3 sequence (DNA): TGTGCCAGTACCTACAGGGACTCACCCCTCCACTTT. It codes for CASTYRDSPLHF.

The chain recombines TRBV5-6 with TRBJ1-2; no definite D call. Germline V gene sequence: CDR1 SGHDT, CDR2 YYEEEE. Trimming cost V 0 bases and J 6 bases, with 18 bases left between them. The CDR3 consists of 16 residues. The CDR3 is CASSLARWETMDGYTF. The DNA of the CDR3 is TGTGCCAGCAGCTTGGCCCGTTGGGAGACCATGGATGGCTACACCTTC.

The V call is TRBV4-2, the J call TRBJ1-4; D possibly corresponds to TRBD1 (5 bases). CDR1 LGHNA and CDR2 YNFKEQ come from the germline V gene. The CDR3 consists of 13 residues. Trimming cost V 4 bases and J 8 bases, with 11 bases left between them. CDR3 coding DNA: TGTGCCAGCAGCCCCCCCGGGGGGGAAAAACTGTTTTTT. Translated: CASSPPGGEKLFF.

The chain recombines TRBV28 with TRBJ2-7; TRBD1 is a possible D gene (6 bases). The CDR3 extends over 16 amino acids. Germline V lookup: CDR1 MDHEN, CDR2 SYDVKM. V was pared by 5 bases and J by 4 bases, with 21 bases between. This CDR3 is CASSVPSRGLEYEQYF. CDR3 nucleotides: TGTGCCAGCAGTGTCCCCTCCAGGGGCTTGGAGTACGAGCAGTACTTC. The entire variable domain, with the rest obtained from reference TRBV28 and TRBJ2-7, is as follows: DVKVTQSSRYLVKRTGEKVFLECVQDMDHENMFWYRQDPGLGLRLIYFSYDVKMKEKGDIPEGYSVSREKKERFSLILESASTNQTSMYLCASSVPSRGLEYEQYFGPGTRLTVT.

The J gene is TRBJ1-6, the V gene TRBV2, with D maybe TRBD1 (6 bases). V was trimmed by 6 bases and J by 5 bases, leaving 14 bases between them. Germline V gene data show CDR1 as SNHLY and CDR2 as FYNNEI. CDR3 length: 15 amino acids. CDR3 bases: TGTGCCAGCAGCCAGGACAGACCCAATAATTCACCCCTCCACTTT. This sequence encodes CASSQDRPNNSPLHF. The entire variable domain, with the rest obtained from reference TRBV2 and TRBJ1-6, is as follows: EPEVTQTPSHQVTQMGQEVILRCVPISNHLYFYWYRQILGQKVEFLVSFYNNEISEKSEIFDDQFSVERPDGSNFTLKIRSTKLEDSAMYFCASSQDRPNNSPLHFGNGTRLTVT.

The chain recombines TRBV11-2 with TRBJ2-2; no clear D. The CDR3 is 14 residues long. CDR1 SGHAT and CDR2 FQNNGV come from the germline V gene. Trimming removed 5 bases from V and 8 bases from J, with 15 bases in between. The DNA of the CDR3 is TGTGCCAGCAGCCCAATTTCGGTTTCTGGGGAGCTGTTTTTT. Translated, it gives CASSPISVSGELFF.

This chain joins TRBV2 and TRBJ2-4; D ambiguous. This CDR3 is built from 14 residues. V gave up 3 bases and J gave up 2 bases, with 8 bases separating them. Germline CDR1 and CDR2: SNHLY and FYNNEI. CDR3 in amino acids: CASSDRVTKNIQYF. The CDR3 region has the DNA TGTGCCAGCAGTGATCGGGTAACCAAAAACATTCAGTACTTC.

J is TRBJ2-7 and V is TRBV29-1; 11 bases match TRBD2. The CDR3 runs to 14 residues. Per germline, CDR1 SQVTM and CDR2 ANQGSEA. V lost 6 bases, J lost 5 bases, and 9 bases stayed unmatched. Here the CDR3 reads CSVGPTSGVDEQYF. In nucleotides, the CDR3 is TGCAGCGTCGGACCGACTAGCGGGGTTGACGAGCAGTACTTC.

This chain links TRBV12-3 or TRBV12-4 with TRBJ1-5; D is uncertain. The CDR3 sequence is 13 residues long. With 2 bases removed from V and 2 bases from J, the gap between germline ends came to 4 bases. For the CDR3, the DNA is TGTGCCAGCAGTTTATCGGGCAATCAGCCCCAGCATTTT. Protein: CASSLSGNQPQHF.

This sequence joins TRBV5-4 and TRBJ1-2; tentative D call: TRBD1 (6 bases). V was pared by 0 bases and J by 2 bases, with 17 bases between. The V gene's germline CDR1 is SGHNT and CDR2 YYREEE (reference sequence). CDR3 length: 17 amino acids. Written as DNA, the CDR3 is TGTGCCAGCAGCTTGGGTATTCGCAGGGGTGACAACTATGGCTACACCTTC. It specifies CASSLGIRRGDNYGYTF.

On this clone: The same CDR3 arises from other DNA sequences in this sample as well. The chain couples TRBV6-2 or TRBV6-3 to TRBJ2-7, with a weak D call TRBD2 (5 bases). V was cut by 5 bases and J by 2 bases, with 7 bases left in between. This CDR3 is built from 12 residues. CDR1 is MNHEY, CDR2 SVGEGT, per germline. In DNA form, the CDR3 reads TGTGCCAGCAGTCCCGGGACCTACGAGCAGTACTTC. It is translated as CASSPGTYEQYF.

V gene TRBV19 combines with J gene TRBJ2-7, with D possibly matching TRBD2 (5 bases). Germline loops: CDR1 LNHDA, CDR2 SQIVND (reference sequence). The CDR3 loop spans 13 amino acids. V shed 6 bases and J shed 2 bases, with 11 bases lying between them. CDR3 sequence: CASSRRGAYEQYF. The CDR3 DNA is TGTGCCAGTAGCCGACGGGGTGCCTACGAGCAGTACTTC.

This clone was observed a handful of times. The V call is TRBV6-5, the J call TRBJ2-7; 9 bases agree with TRBD2. The CDR3 length is 15 residues. Germline CDR1 MNHEY, CDR2 SVGAGI. The V gene end was trimmed by 6 bases and the J gene end by 3 bases; junction bases not matched to a gene: 9. The CDR3 sequence is CASSSLAGDGYEQYF. The CDR3 DNA reads as TGTGCCAGCAGCTCATTAGCGGGGGACGGCTACGAGCAGTACTTC.

This clone has a handful of counts. The chain carries TRBV6-2 or TRBV6-3 and TRBJ1-1; 10 bases are shared with TRBD1. Trimming took 2 bases from V and 0 from J; bases not matched to a gene: 3. This CDR3 region has 16 residues. CDR1 and CDR2 from the germline V gene are MNHEY and SVGEGT. The chain's CDR3 is CASSYIDRGLNTEAFF. The CDR3 coding sequence is TGTGCCAGCAGTTACATAGACAGGGGGCTGAACACTGAAGCTTTCTTT.

The chain recombines TRBV6-2 or TRBV6-3 with TRBJ2-7, with TRBD1 matching 12 bases. The CDR3 is made up of 14 amino acids. V gave up 4 bases and J gave up 2 bases; unmatched junction bases: 0. The germline V gene has CDR1 MNHEY and CDR2 SVGEGT. In DNA form, the CDR3 reads TGTGCCAGCAGTTGGGACAGGGGGCCCTACGAGCAGTACTTC. This sequence encodes CASSWDRGPYEQYF.

This clone came up once. The chain couples TRBV3-1 (or the pseudogene TRBV3-2) to TRBJ1-2; 8 positions agree with TRBD1. Trimming took 8 bases from V and 8 from J; bases not matched to a gene: 10. This CDR3 is 13 amino acids long. The germline CDR1 and CDR2 sequences are LGHDT and YNNKEL (reference sequence). CDR3 region: CASSSRGLLGYTF. In nucleotides, the CDR3 is TGTGCCAGCTCTAGCAGGGGGCTTTTAGGCTACACCTTC.

About this clone itself: This sample includes further DNA sequences coding for the same CDR3. The chain recombines TRBV27 with TRBJ1-1; TRBD1 aligns across 9 bases. The CDR3 spans 15 residues. V gave up 5 bases and J gave up 4 bases; unmatched junction bases: 8. Per germline, CDR1 MNHEY and CDR2 SMNVEV (reference sequence). The chain's CDR3 is CASSPRQGVSTEAFF. CDR3 coding DNA: TGTGCCAGCAGTCCAAGACAGGGGGTGAGCACTGAAGCTTTCTTT.

The J gene is TRBJ1-1, the V gene TRBV6-5; D is perhaps TRBD1 (6 bases). This CDR3 region has 11 residues. The germline V gene encodes CDR1 MNHEY and CDR2 SVGAGI. V dropped 6 bases and J dropped 11 bases, with 13 bases sitting between them. CDR3 region: CASRQGLGAFF. As DNA, the CDR3 is TGTGCCAGCAGACAGGGTCTCGGGGCTTTCTTT.

The chain employs TRBV7-2 and TRBJ2-1; 9 bases agree with TRBD2. The CDR3 spans 16 residues. CDR1 and CDR2 (germline): SGHTA, FQGNSA. Germline trimming cut 2 bases from V and 7 bases from J; bases unmatched to any gene: 9. The CDR3 DNA follows: TGTGCCAGCAGCTTAACCGGCGGGGGGGTTTTTAATGAGCAGTTCTTC. It yields the protein CASSLTGGGVFNEQFF.

This clone appeared a few times. The chain has TRBV28 and TRBJ1-5; D remains ambiguous. The germline gives CDR1 MDHEN, CDR2 SYDVKM. V lost 8 bases, J lost 6 bases, and 14 bases lay in between. CDR3 length: 13 residues. The CDR3 DNA reads as TGTGCCAGCCGCGGAGGTGTCGGTCAGCCCCAGCATTTT. It translates to CASRGGVGQPQHF.

The chain's CDR3 is CASSHSEIYEQYF. CDR3 nucleotide sequence: TGCGCCAGCAGTCACAGTGAGATCTACGAGCAGTACTTC. The rearrangement uses TRBV5-1 and TRBJ2-7; D remains ambiguous. V was clipped by 5 bases and J by 3 bases, with 12 bases between them. Germline V gene sequence: CDR1 SGHRS, CDR2 YFSETQ. This CDR3 is built from 13 residues.

CDR3 amino acids: CASSSGPLTSTDTQYF. CDR3 DNA: TGTGCCAGCTCCTCAGGGCCTTTAACTAGCACAGATACGCAGTATTTT. This sequence joins TRBV18 and TRBJ2-3, with a weak D call TRBD1 (5 bases). Germline V gene sequence: CDR1 KGHSH, CDR2 LQKENI. The CDR3 runs 16 residues. V was pared by 6 bases and J by 0 bases, with 16 bases between.

This clone was seen a single time. This chain uses TRBV15 with TRBJ1-1; TRBD1 matches 8 bases. CDR3 length: 15 amino acids. CDR1 and CDR2 (germline): LNHNV, YYDKDF (reference sequence). Trimming cost V 8 bases and J 1 base; bases outside gene matches: 9. CDR3: CATGTGGSWNTEAFF. The DNA of the CDR3 is TGTGCCACCGGGACAGGTGGAAGTTGGAACACTGAAGCTTTCTTT.

The V call is TRBV28, the J call TRBJ1-1; 8 bases fit TRBD1. V lost 6 bases, J lost 4 bases, and 10 bases stayed unmatched. The germline V gene encodes CDR1 MDHEN and CDR2 SYDVKM. The CDR3 extends over 15 amino acids. CDR3 protein: CASRNQGALSTEAFF. As DNA, the CDR3 is TGTGCCAGCAGAAATCAGGGGGCTTTGAGCACTGAAGCTTTCTTT.

Written as DNA, the CDR3 is TGCGCCAGCAGCCAAGAAGGGGATCAGCCCCAGCATTTT. Its protein is CASSQEGDQPQHF. This rearrangement joins TRBV4-1 to TRBJ1-5; D is perhaps TRBD1 (5 bases). CDR1 is MGHRA and CDR2 is YSYEKL in the germline V gene. The CDR3 covers 13 residues. V lost 0 bases and J lost 5, with 5 bases in between.

The V and J genes are TRBV3-1 (or the pseudogene TRBV3-2) and TRBJ1-3; TRBD1 might be the D (6 bases). Trimming took 1 base from V and 7 from J, leaving 8 bases between them. Germline assignment: CDR1 LGHDT and CDR2 YNNKEL (reference sequence). This CDR3 contains 13 residues. DNA of the CDR3: TGTGCCAGCAGCCAAGCAGGGGACAACACCATATATTTT. This translates into CASSQAGDNTIYF.

The chain recombines TRBV5-4 with TRBJ2-5; 9 bases map to TRBD1. Germline V gives CDR1 SGHNT, CDR2 YYREEE (reference sequence). V trimming: 5 bases; J trimming: 2 bases; junction bases outside the gene matches: 7. The CDR3 consists of 15 residues. CDR3 protein: CASRPPGTGQETQYF. CDR3 bases: TGTGCCAGCAGGCCTCCCGGGACAGGGCAAGAGACCCAGTACTTC. Full variable domain (remainder filled in from reference TRBV5-4 and TRBJ2-5): ETGVTQSPTHLIKTRGQQVTLRCSSQSGHNTVSWYQQALGQGPQFIFQYYREEENGRGNFPPRFSGLQFPNYSSELNVNALELDDSALYLCASRPPGTGQETQYFGPGTRLLVL.

The CDR3 loop reads CASSLGRQGNIQYF. DNA for the CDR3: TGCGCCAGCAGCTTGGGGAGGCAGGGGAACATTCAGTACTTC. The chain uses TRBV5-1 and TRBJ2-4, with D possibly TRBD1 on 6 matching bases. The CDR3 sequence is 14 residues long. Trimming took 0 bases from V and 7 from J, leaving 11 bases between them. In germline, CDR1 is SGHRS, CDR2 YFSETQ.

This clone was counted many times. The rearrangement uses TRBV11-1 and TRBJ2-3; D gene ambiguous. This CDR3 contains 14 residues. Germline CDR1 SGHAT, CDR2 FQDESV (reference sequence). Trimming shortened V by 1 base and J by 1 base, and 6 bases separated the two germline ends. The CDR3 sequence: CASSLVAGTDTQYF. The CDR3 DNA is TGTGCCAGCAGCTTAGTTGCAGGCACAGATACGCAGTATTTT.

J is TRBJ2-7 and V is TRBV29-1, with D hard to call. Trimming took off 3 bases at V and 2 bases at J, with 5 bases between the two ends. The germline V gene encodes CDR1 SQVTM and CDR2 ANQGSEA. The CDR3 covers 11 residues. The CDR3 sequence: CSVEAAYEQYF. DNA of the CDR3: TGCAGCGTTGAGGCAGCCTACGAGCAGTACTTC.

The chain carries TRBV28 and TRBJ2-5; D is possibly TRBD1 (6 bases). The CDR3 sequence is 14 residues long. V dropped 4 bases and J dropped 1 base, with 10 bases sitting between them. Germline assignment: CDR1 MDHEN and CDR2 SYDVKM. The CDR3 region has the DNA TGTGCCAGCAGTTCGACAGGAATCCAAGAGACCCAGTACTTC. It is translated as CASSSTGIQETQYF.